The 11 T cell receptor beta chains below were found in one sample sequenced in a study of OX40 agonist ivuxolimab in advanced cancers. The data were produced by immunoSEQ multiplex PCR, yet TCRdb's version contains in-frame clones alone and is incomplete. Of fewer than 70,000 clones listed, about 88% are singletons. Here the sequenced sample was CD4+ or CD8+ T cells sorted from blood, taken in a trial of the OX40 agonist ivuxolimab. These receptors were taken from an adult with an advanced solid tumor such as melanoma, head and neck, liver or kidney cancer.

The chain is built from TRBV11-2 and TRBJ1-2; no firm D call. The germline gives CDR1 SGHAT, CDR2 FQNNGV. V lost 0 bases and J lost 5, with 10 bases in between. CDR3 length equals 14 residues. CDR3 protein: CASSLEDPRYGYTF. Here the CDR3 DNA reads TGTGCCAGCAGCTTAGAGGATCCAAGATATGGCTACACCTTC.

The rearrangement joins TRBV6-4 to TRBJ1-1; D is unclear. The CDR3 spans 13 residues. Germline lookup yields CDR1 MRHNA and CDR2 SNTAGT. The V end was cut by 2 bases, the J end by 0 bases, with 4 bases between. CDR3: CASSDGMNTEAFF. CDR3 DNA sequence: TGTGCCAGCAGTGACGGGATGAACACTGAAGCTTTCTTT.

V is TRBV14 and J is TRBJ2-2; D possibly uses TRBD1 or TRBD2 (5 bases each). From germline, CDR1 is SGHDN and CDR2 FVKESK. Trimming cost V 0 bases and J 6 bases, with 14 bases left between them. The CDR3 is 16 amino acids. This CDR3 is CASSQDHGAGSGELFF. DNA for the CDR3: TGTGCCAGCAGCCAAGATCACGGGGCAGGGTCCGGGGAGCTGTTTTTT. The complete variable domain, with remaining parts taken from reference TRBV14 and TRBJ2-2, reads EAGVTQFPSHSVIEKGQTVTLRCDPISGHDNLYWYRRVMGKEIKFLLHFVKESKQDESGMPNNRFLAERTGGTYSTLKVQPAELEDSGVYFCASSQDHGAGSGELFFGEGSRLTVL.

In its sample, this clone was seen once. The rearrangement uses TRBV28 and TRBJ2-7; D is possibly TRBD2 (5 bases). This CDR3 region has 15 residues. V lost 2 bases and J 2 bases, leaving 13 bases between the germline ends. The germline gives CDR1 MDHEN, CDR2 SYDVKM. This chain's CDR3 is CASSLSWRQTYEQYF. The CDR3 bases are TGTGCCAGCAGTTTAAGTTGGAGGCAGACCTACGAGCAGTACTTC. Variable domain in full (rest from reference TRBV28 and TRBJ2-7): DVKVTQSSRYLVKRTGEKVFLECVQDMDHENMFWYRQDPGLGLRLIYFSYDVKMKEKGDIPEGYSVSREKKERFSLILESASTNQTSMYLCASSLSWRQTYEQYFGPGTRLTVT.

V and J are TRBV6-5 and TRBJ2-7; 11 bases align to TRBD2. Losses at the gene ends were 5 bases for V and 5 bases for J; bases not matched to a gene: 5. CDR3 length: 14 residues. CDR1 is MNHEY, CDR2 SVGAGI, per germline. The CDR3 loop reads CASSEIAGGHEQYF. Written as DNA, the CDR3 is TGTGCCAGCAGTGAAATAGCGGGGGGGCACGAGCAGTACTTC.

The chain uses TRBV28 and TRBJ1-4; no clear D. The CDR3 is 16 residues long. Trimming removed 2 bases at V and 2 bases at J, with 12 bases between. CDR1 and CDR2 (germline): MDHEN, SYDVKM. The CDR3 loop is CASSLGSSPTNEKLFF. CDR3 DNA sequence: TGTGCCAGCAGTTTAGGATCATCTCCTACTAATGAAAAACTGTTTTTT.

The CDR3 sequence is CASSVEKVDYGYTF. In DNA, the CDR3 is TGTGCCAGCAGCGTAGAGAAGGTGGACTATGGCTACACCTTC. The V gene is TRBV9, the J gene TRBJ1-2; D is undetermined. Trimming removed 0 bases from V and 3 bases from J, with 9 bases in between. The germline CDR1 and CDR2 sequences are SGDLS and YYNGEE. This CDR3 is 14 amino acids long. Variable domain in full (rest from reference TRBV9 and TRBJ1-2): DSGVTQTPKHLITATGQRVTLRCSPRSGDLSVYWYQQSLDQGLQFLIQYYNGEERAKGNILERFSAQQFPDLHSELNLSSLELGDSALYFCASSVEKVDYGYTFGSGTRLTVV.

The V call is TRBV15, the J call TRBJ1-5; tentative D call: TRBD1 (5 bases). The V end lost 1 base, the J end lost 5 bases, and 6 bases lay between the germline ends. The germline CDR1 and CDR2 sequences are LNHNV and YYDKDF (reference sequence). CDR3 length equals 13 residues. The CDR3 loop reads CATSRGGYQPQHF. The CDR3, as DNA: TGTGCCACCAGCAGAGGGGGGTATCAGCCCCAGCATTTT.

This clone came up a few times. The chain links TRBV30 to TRBJ2-7; 9 nucleotides align to TRBD2. V shed 4 bases, J shed 3 bases, and the junction held 16 bases outside the gene matches. The CDR3 consists of 17 residues. Germline V gives CDR1 GTSNPN, CDR2 SVGIG (reference sequence). In DNA form, the CDR3 reads TGTGCCTGGAATACCCCCCTAGCGGGGCCCAGCGGCTACGAGCAGTACTTC. Amino acids: CAWNTPLAGPSGYEQYF.

J is TRBJ2-6 and V is TRBV2; D not resolved. The CDR3 sequence is 16 residues long. CDR1 is SNHLY, CDR2 FYNNEI, per germline. Trimming cost V 3 bases and J 0 bases, with 9 bases left between them. The CDR3 nucleotides are TGTGCCAGCAGTGATCCCGGCCACTCTGGGGCCAACGTCCTGACTTTC. It encodes CASSDPGHSGANVLTF.

This chain uses TRBV5-6 with TRBJ2-7, with 8 bases fitting TRBD1. The CDR3 length is 15 residues. Trimming cost V 3 bases and J 5 bases; bases outside gene matches: 10. From germline, CDR1 is SGHDT and CDR2 YYEEEE. As DNA, the CDR3 is TGTGCCAGCAGCTCTCTCAGGGGGCAGAACGACGAGCAGTACTTC. This sequence encodes CASSSLRGQNDEQYF.